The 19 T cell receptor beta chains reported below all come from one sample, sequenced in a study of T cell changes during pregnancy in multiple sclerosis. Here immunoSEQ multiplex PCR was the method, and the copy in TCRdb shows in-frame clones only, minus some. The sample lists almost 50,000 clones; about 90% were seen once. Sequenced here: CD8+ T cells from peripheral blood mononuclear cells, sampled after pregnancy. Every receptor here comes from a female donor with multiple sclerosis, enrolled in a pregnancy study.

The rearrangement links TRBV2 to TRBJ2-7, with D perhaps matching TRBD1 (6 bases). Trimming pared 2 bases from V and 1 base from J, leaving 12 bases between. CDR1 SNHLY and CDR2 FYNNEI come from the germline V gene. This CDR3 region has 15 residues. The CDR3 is CASSESAGDSYEQYF. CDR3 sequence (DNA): TGTGCCAGCAGTGAATCGGCAGGGGATTCCTACGAGCAGTACTTC.

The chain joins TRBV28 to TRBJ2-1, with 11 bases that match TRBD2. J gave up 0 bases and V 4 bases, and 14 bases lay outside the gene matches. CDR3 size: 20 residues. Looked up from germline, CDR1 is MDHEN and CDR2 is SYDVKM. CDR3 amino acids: CASSYELAGEFTSSYNEQFF. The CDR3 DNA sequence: TGTGCCAGCAGTTACGAACTAGCGGGGGAGTTTACGAGCTCCTACAATGAGCAGTTCTTC.

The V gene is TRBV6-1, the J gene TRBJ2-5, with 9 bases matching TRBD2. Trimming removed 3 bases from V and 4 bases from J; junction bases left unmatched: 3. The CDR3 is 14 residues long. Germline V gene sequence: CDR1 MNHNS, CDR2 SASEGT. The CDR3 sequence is CASSEGRGGETQYF. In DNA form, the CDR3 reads TGTGCCAGCAGTGAGGGGCGGGGGGGAGAGACCCAGTACTTC.

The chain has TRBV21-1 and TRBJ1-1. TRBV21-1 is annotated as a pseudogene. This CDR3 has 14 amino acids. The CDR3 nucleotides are TGTGCCAGCAGCAAAGAGGAAGGAGAGACTGAAGCTTTCTTT. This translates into CASSKEEGETEAFF.

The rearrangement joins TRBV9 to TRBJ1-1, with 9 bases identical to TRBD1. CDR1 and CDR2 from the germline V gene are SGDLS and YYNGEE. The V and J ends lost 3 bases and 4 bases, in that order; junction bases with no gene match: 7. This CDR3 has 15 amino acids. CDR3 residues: CASSASQGATTEAFF. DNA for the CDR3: TGTGCCAGCAGCGCATCACAGGGGGCGACCACTGAAGCTTTCTTT.

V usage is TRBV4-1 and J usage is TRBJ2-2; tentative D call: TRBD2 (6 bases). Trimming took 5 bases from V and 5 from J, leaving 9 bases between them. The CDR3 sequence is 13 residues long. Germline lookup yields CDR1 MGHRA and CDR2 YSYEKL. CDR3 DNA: TGCGCCAGCAGCGTCCGGGAGACCGGGGAGCTGTTTTTT. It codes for CASSVRETGELFF.

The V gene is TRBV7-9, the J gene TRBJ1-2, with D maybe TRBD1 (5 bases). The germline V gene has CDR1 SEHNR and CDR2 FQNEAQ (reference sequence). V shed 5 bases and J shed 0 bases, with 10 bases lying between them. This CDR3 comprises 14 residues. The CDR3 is CASSPGLTNYGYTF. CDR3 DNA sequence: TGTGCCAGCAGCCCAGGGTTAACTAACTATGGCTACACCTTC.

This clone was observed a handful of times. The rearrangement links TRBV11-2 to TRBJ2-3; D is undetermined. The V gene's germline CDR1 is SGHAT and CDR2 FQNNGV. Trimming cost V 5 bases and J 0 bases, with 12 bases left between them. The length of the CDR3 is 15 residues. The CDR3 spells CASSPEASSTDTQYF. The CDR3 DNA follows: TGTGCCAGCAGCCCAGAGGCCAGTAGCACAGATACGCAGTATTTT.

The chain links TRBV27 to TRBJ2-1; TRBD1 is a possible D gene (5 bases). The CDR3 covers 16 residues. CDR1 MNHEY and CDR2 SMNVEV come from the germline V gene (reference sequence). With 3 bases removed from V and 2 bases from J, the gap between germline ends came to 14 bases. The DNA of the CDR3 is TGTGCCAGCAGTTTCGGGCCTAGGGGCCCCTACAATGAGCAGTTCTTC. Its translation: CASSFGPRGPYNEQFF.

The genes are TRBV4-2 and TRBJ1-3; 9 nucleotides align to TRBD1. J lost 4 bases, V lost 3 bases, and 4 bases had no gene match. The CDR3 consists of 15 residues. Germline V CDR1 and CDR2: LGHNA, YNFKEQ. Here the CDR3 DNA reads TGTGCCAGCAGCCAGGGGACAGGGAAGGGAAACACCATATATTTT. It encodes CASSQGTGKGNTIYF.

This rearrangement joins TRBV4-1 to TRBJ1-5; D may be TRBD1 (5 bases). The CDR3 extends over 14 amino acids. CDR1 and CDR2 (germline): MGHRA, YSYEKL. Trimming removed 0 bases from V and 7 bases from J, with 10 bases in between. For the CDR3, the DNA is TGCGCCAGCAGCCAAGATGGGGGGGGGCAGCCCCAGCATTTT. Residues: CASSQDGGGQPQHF.

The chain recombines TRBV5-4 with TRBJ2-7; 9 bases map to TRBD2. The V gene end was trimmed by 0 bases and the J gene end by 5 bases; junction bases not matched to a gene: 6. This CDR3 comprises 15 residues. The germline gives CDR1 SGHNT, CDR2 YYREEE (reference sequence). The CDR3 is CASSLGGGAVDEQYF. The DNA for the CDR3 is TGTGCCAGCAGCTTGGGCGGGGGGGCCGTCGACGAGCAGTACTTC. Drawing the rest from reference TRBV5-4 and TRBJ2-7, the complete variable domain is ETGVTQSPTHLIKTRGQQVTLRCSSQSGHNTVSWYQQALGQGPQFIFQYYREEENGRGNFPPRFSGLQFPNYSSELNVNALELDDSALYLCASSLGGGAVDEQYFGPGTRLTVT.

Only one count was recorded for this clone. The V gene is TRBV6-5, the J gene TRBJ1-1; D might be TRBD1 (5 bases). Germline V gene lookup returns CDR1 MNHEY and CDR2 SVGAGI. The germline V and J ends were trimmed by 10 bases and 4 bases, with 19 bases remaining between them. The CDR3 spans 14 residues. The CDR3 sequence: CATRVGGRGTEAFF. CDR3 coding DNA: TGTGCCACCCGGGTGGGGGGAAGGGGCACTGAAGCTTTCTTT.

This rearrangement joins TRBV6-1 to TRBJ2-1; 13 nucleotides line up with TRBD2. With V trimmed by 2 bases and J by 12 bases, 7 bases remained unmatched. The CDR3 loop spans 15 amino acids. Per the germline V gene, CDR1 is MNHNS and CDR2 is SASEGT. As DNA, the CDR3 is TGTGCCAGCAGTGAAACCACTAGCGGGGGGGAGAGGCAGTTCTTC. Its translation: CASSETTSGGERQFF.

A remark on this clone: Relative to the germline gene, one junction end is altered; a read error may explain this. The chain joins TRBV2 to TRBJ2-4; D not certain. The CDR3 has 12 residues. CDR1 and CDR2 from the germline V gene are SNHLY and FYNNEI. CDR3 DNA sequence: TGTGCCAGCAGTGAAGATTGGGCCCTTCAGGACTTC. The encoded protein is CASSEDWALQDF.

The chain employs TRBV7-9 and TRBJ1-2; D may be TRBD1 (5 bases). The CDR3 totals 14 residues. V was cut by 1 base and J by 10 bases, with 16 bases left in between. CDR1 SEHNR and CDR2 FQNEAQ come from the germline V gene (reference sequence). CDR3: CASSLGGGPLSYTF. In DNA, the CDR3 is TGTGCCAGCAGCTTAGGGGGCGGACCCTTATCCTACACCTTC.

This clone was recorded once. In DNA form, the CDR3 reads TGTGCCAGCAGCACCGACAGGGAGTACAACTCCTACGAGCAGTACTTC. Encoded protein: CASSTDREYNSYEQYF. This sequence joins TRBV9 and TRBJ2-7; 7 bases agree with TRBD1. The length of the CDR3 is 16 residues. Germline assignment: CDR1 SGDLS and CDR2 YYNGEE. J lost 0 bases, V lost 4 bases, and 10 bases had no gene match. The full variable domain, its missing parts supplied by reference TRBV9 and TRBJ2-7, is DSGVTQTPKHLITATGQRVTLRCSPRSGDLSVYWYQQSLDQGLQFLIQYYNGEERAKGNILERFSAQQFPDLHSELNLSSLELGDSALYFCASSTDREYNSYEQYFGPGTRLTVT.

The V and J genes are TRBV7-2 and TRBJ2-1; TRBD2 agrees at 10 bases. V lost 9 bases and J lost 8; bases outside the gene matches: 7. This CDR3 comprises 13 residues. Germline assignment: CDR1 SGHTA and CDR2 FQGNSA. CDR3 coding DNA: TGTGCCAGAGAGCGGGGGGGCCTCTATGAGCAGTTCTTC. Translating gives CARERGGLYEQFF.

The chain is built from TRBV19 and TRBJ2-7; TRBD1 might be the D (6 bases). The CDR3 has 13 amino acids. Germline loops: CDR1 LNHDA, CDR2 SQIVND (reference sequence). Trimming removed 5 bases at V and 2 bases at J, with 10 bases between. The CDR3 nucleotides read TGTGCCAGTAGTGAAAGGACAGCCTACGAGCAGTACTTC. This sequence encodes CASSERTAYEQYF.